Below, 8 T cell receptor beta chains from the same sample are listed, as sequenced in a study of blood T cell repertoires in COVID-19. Only in-frame clones appear in the TCRdb table, and some are missing; sequencing was by immunoSEQ multiplex PCR. The sample shows hundreds of thousands of clones, 85% to 90% of them seen only once. Sequencing was carried out using peripheral blood. The receptors were sampled from a woman between 18 and 29 years old with acute or convalescent COVID-19.

This rearrangement joins TRBV11-2 to TRBJ2-5; the match to TRBD2 covers 11 bases. The CDR3 consists of 17 residues. CDR1 is SGHAT, CDR2 FQNNGV, per germline. V lost 1 base, J lost 7 bases, and 11 bases stayed unmatched. The CDR3 sequence is CASSLVPSGGPTATQYF. The DNA of the CDR3 is TGTGCCAGCAGCTTAGTTCCTAGCGGGGGGCCTACGGCGACCCAGTACTTC.

The CDR3 loop reads CASSEGGPDRSLYGYTF. The CDR3, as DNA: TGTGCCAGCAGTGAAGGGGGCCCTGATCGATCATTGTATGGCTACACCTTC. V and J are TRBV2 and TRBJ1-2; D possibly corresponds to TRBD1 (5 bases). The CDR3 runs 17 residues. Trimming removed 1 base from V and 5 bases from J, with 20 bases in between. In germline, CDR1 is SNHLY, CDR2 FYNNEI.

The chain employs TRBV3-1 (or the pseudogene TRBV3-2) and TRBJ1-2; possibly TRBD1 for D (6 bases). The CDR3 consists of 13 residues. Germline CDR1 LGHDT, CDR2 YNNKEL (reference sequence). The ends were cut back, 4 bases at V and 7 bases at J, with 13 bases in the middle. The CDR3 loop reads CASSPPTGFGYTF. The CDR3 nucleotides read TGTGCCAGCAGCCCGCCTACAGGGTTTGGCTACACCTTC.

This clone was counted between two and nine times. The J gene is TRBJ1-1, the V gene TRBV6-1; no reliable D call. V was shortened by 2 bases and J by 4 bases, with 11 bases between the two germline ends. Germline CDR1 MNHNS, CDR2 SASEGT. The CDR3 contains 14 residues. CDR3 coding DNA: TGTGCCAGCAGTGAAAAGCAGGAGGGCACTGAAGCTTTCTTT. Protein: CASSEKQEGTEAFF.

The chain carries TRBV5-6 and TRBJ2-1, with 7 nucleotides matching TRBD1. Losses at the gene ends were 4 bases for V and 4 bases for J; bases not matched to a gene: 11. There are 16 residues in the CDR3. Germline V lookup: CDR1 SGHDT, CDR2 YYEEEE. This CDR3 is CASSNWGQPKYNEQFF. The DNA for the CDR3 is TGTGCCAGCAGCAACTGGGGACAGCCAAAATACAATGAGCAGTTCTTC.

This clone was seen a single time. The CDR3 sequence: CASSLGGQTKSPLHF. The CDR3 nucleotides read TGTGCCAGCAGTTTAGGAGGTCAAACTAAATCACCCCTCCACTTT. This chain joins TRBV27 and TRBJ1-6; D not resolved. The CDR3 spans 15 residues. Trimming shortened V by 2 bases and J by 10 bases, and 15 bases separated the two germline ends. Germline V CDR1 and CDR2: MNHEY, SMNVEV (reference sequence).

The chain employs TRBV12-3 or TRBV12-4 and TRBJ1-1; TRBD1 agrees at 8 bases. The CDR3 totals 13 residues. V lost 6 bases, J lost 4 bases, and 4 bases stayed unmatched. CDR3 protein: CASRKGTGTEAFF. CDR3 nucleotides: TGTGCCAGCAGGAAGGGGACAGGCACTGAAGCTTTCTTT.

The genes are TRBV7-3 and TRBJ2-2; D gene ambiguous. Trimming removed 3 bases at V and 4 bases at J, with 6 bases between. This CDR3 has 13 residues. CDR1 is SGHTA and CDR2 is FQGTGA in the germline V gene. CDR3 protein: CASSFTSTGELFF. As DNA, the CDR3 is TGTGCCAGCAGCTTCACAAGCACCGGGGAGCTGTTTTTT.